Listed here are 21 T cell receptor beta chains from one sample, sequenced in a study of blood T cell repertoires in COVID-19 (dated by TCRdb to about 2020). Library creation used the immunoSEQ multiplex PCR assay. This immuneACCESS table, as held by TCRdb, lists in-frame sequences with V and J called but not all clones. Of the missing ones, under half trace to an unresolved V gene in checked studies; the others have no known cause. Here the sample has approximately 24,000 clones; roughly 94% occur a single time. Together, the top ten hold around 4% of the sample. The sample was peripheral blood. All receptors derive from a woman aged 50 to 65 with active COVID-19.

The chain recombines TRBV19 with TRBJ1-5; D uncertain. Germline CDR1 and CDR2: LNHDA and SQIVND (reference sequence). CDR3 size: 16 residues. V was cut by 5 bases and J by 5 bases, with 19 bases left in between. This CDR3 is CASSVGLEGSDQPQHF. In DNA form, the CDR3 reads TGTGCCAGTAGTGTCGGGTTAGAGGGATCCGATCAGCCCCAGCATTTT.

The chain employs TRBV5-6 and TRBJ1-5; tentative D call: TRBD1 (5 bases). The CDR3 contains 16 residues. V lost 2 bases and J lost 7, with 19 bases in between. The germline V gene encodes CDR1 SGHDT and CDR2 YYEEEE. The CDR3 sequence is CASSFKVGRAEQPQHF. The DNA of the CDR3 is TGTGCCAGCAGCTTCAAGGTGGGCAGGGCTGAGCAGCCCCAGCATTTT.

This clone was seen a handful of times. This rearrangement joins TRBV20-1 to TRBJ2-7; D remains unclear. Germline-derived CDR1 and CDR2 are DFQATT and SNEGSKA (reference sequence). The V end lost 3 bases, the J end lost 4 bases, and 7 bases lay between the germline ends. There are 11 residues in the CDR3. CDR3 sequence reads: CSASPTYEQYV. The CDR3 DNA follows: TGCAGTGCTAGTCCCACTTACGAGCAGTACGTC.

The chain employs TRBV19 and TRBJ1-5; 10 nucleotides agree with TRBD1. The CDR3 contains 15 residues. V gave up 7 bases and J gave up 2 bases; unmatched junction bases: 5. The germline CDR1 and CDR2 sequences are LNHDA and SQIVND (reference sequence). The CDR3 DNA reads as TGTGCCAGTACCAGGGACAGGGGTGGCAATCAGCCCCAGCATTTT. Translation: CASTRDRGGNQPQHF. The full variable domain, its missing parts supplied by reference TRBV19 and TRBJ1-5, is DGGITQSPKYLFRKEGQNVTLSCEQNLNHDAMYWYRQDPGQGLRLIYYSQIVNDFQKGDIAEGYSVSREKKESFPLTVTSAQKNPTAFYLCASTRDRGGNQPQHFGDGTRLSIL.

Comments on this clone: No DNA is shown, since the ends of the CDR3 on it are uncertain; the CDR3 is the one TCRdb lists. The V call is TRBV28, the J call TRBJ2-3; the DNA was not compared with TRBD2, the D call given in the table. The CDR3 contains 17 residues when both ends are counted. CDR1 and CDR2 (germline): MDHEN, SYDVKM. The CDR3 sequence: CASSSSGLAGVTDTQYF.

The chain links TRBV7-3 to TRBJ2-1, with TRBD2 matching over 8 bases. CDR3 length equals 15 residues. Losses at the gene ends were 1 base for V and 5 bases for J; bases not matched to a gene: 4. Germline V gene sequence: CDR1 SGHTA, CDR2 FQGTGA. CDR3: CASSLNGGAHNEQFF. In nucleotides, the CDR3 is TGTGCCAGCAGCTTAAACGGGGGGGCCCACAATGAGCAGTTCTTC.

V usage is TRBV5-1 and J usage is TRBJ2-7, with TRBD2 matching over 9 bases. The V segment lost 3 bases and the J segment 2 bases; nucleotides outside the gene matches: 15. The CDR3 loop spans 18 amino acids. Germline lookup yields CDR1 SGHRS and CDR2 YFSETQ. CDR3 sequence (DNA): TGCGCCAGCAGCTCCGGTTTAGTTTCGGGCGGGAGGGCCTACGAGCAGTACTTC. Translating gives CASSSGLVSGGRAYEQYF.

This chain links TRBV20-1 with TRBJ2-1, with D possibly matching TRBD2 (5 bases). This CDR3 has 11 residues. V lost 6 bases and J 8 bases, leaving 11 bases between the germline ends. Germline V CDR1 and CDR2: DFQATT, SNEGSKA (reference sequence). The CDR3 DNA sequence: TGCAGTGCCGCCGTGCGGGATGAGCAGTTCTTC. It codes for CSAAVRDEQFF.

The rearrangement joins TRBV29-1 to TRBJ2-5; D remains unclear. Germline V gene lookup returns CDR1 SQVTM and CDR2 ANQGSEA. V gave up 5 bases and J gave up 1 base, with 11 bases separating them. The CDR3 has 13 residues. The CDR3 spells CSVLWQAQETQYF. DNA for the CDR3: TGCAGCGTTCTGTGGCAGGCCCAAGAGACCCAGTACTTC.

The sample holds one count of this clone. V usage is TRBV3-1 (or the pseudogene TRBV3-2) and J usage is TRBJ2-1; TRBD2 aligns across 7 bases. The CDR3 runs to 12 residues. The V segment lost 4 bases and the J segment 12 bases; nucleotides outside the gene matches: 6. Germline V gene data show CDR1 as LGHDT and CDR2 as YNNKEL (reference sequence). The CDR3: CASSLLRERQFF. The CDR3 nucleotides are TGTGCCAGCAGCCTTCTGCGGGAGAGGCAGTTCTTC.

V gene TRBV20-1 combines with J gene TRBJ1-3, with no clear D. The CDR3 extends over 12 amino acids. Trimming left V 3 bases short and J 2 bases short, with 5 bases between. CDR1 DFQATT and CDR2 SNEGSKA come from the germline V gene (reference sequence). The CDR3 nucleotides are TGCAGTGCTAGTCCGGCTGGAAACACCATATATTTT. Amino acids: CSASPAGNTIYF.

The chain employs TRBV14 and TRBJ2-7, with unresolved D. Trimming removed 0 bases at V and 0 bases at J, with 6 bases between. The length of the CDR3 is 14 residues. Germline V gives CDR1 SGHDN, CDR2 FVKESK. CDR3 region: CASSQDPSSYEQYF. The CDR3 nucleotides are TGTGCCAGCAGCCAAGATCCTAGCTCCTACGAGCAGTACTTC.

The rearrangement joins TRBV19 to TRBJ2-3, with no clear D. Germline-derived CDR1 and CDR2 are LNHDA and SQIVND (reference sequence). Trimming left V 6 bases short and J 5 bases short, with 18 bases between. The CDR3 sequence is 15 residues long. This chain's CDR3 is CASSAGPGEGDTQYF. CDR3 DNA sequence: TGTGCCAGTAGCGCCGGTCCGGGTGAAGGAGATACGCAGTATTTT.

This chain connects TRBV5-6 to TRBJ1-1; TRBD1 might be the D (5 bases). V dropped 2 bases and J dropped 5 bases, with 10 bases sitting between them. This CDR3 is 13 amino acids long. CDR1 and CDR2 (germline): SGHDT, YYEEEE. In DNA, the CDR3 is TGTGCCAGCAGCTTCGCGGGGGGAACTGAAGCTTTCTTT. It encodes CASSFAGGTEAFF.

A word on this clone: At one end, the junction sequence differs from germline, possibly due to a read error. The chain has TRBV7-7 and TRBJ2-2; 12 bases map to TRBD1. This CDR3 has 16 residues. Germline V lookup: CDR1 SSHAT, CDR2 FNYEAQ (reference sequence). This CDR3 is CASSLGTGGTSGELFF. As DNA, the CDR3 is TGTGCTAGCAGCCTTGGGACAGGGGGCACCTCCGGGGAGCTGTTTTTT.

The chain links TRBV5-4 to TRBJ2-3; tentatively, D is TRBD1 (5 bases). Germline V gene data show CDR1 as SGHNT and CDR2 as YYREEE (reference sequence). With 2 bases removed from V and 0 bases from J, the gap between germline ends came to 10 bases. There are 15 residues in the CDR3. The CDR3 coding sequence is TGTGCCAGCAGCTTTGACAGCCTAAGCACAGATACGCAGTATTTT. This codes for CASSFDSLSTDTQYF.

The chain carries TRBV2 and TRBJ1-4; D is uncertain. Trimming cost V 1 base and J 4 bases, with 7 bases left between them. In germline, CDR1 is SNHLY, CDR2 FYNNEI. This CDR3 is 14 amino acids long. CDR3 sequence: CASSEGELNEKLFF. DNA for the CDR3: TGTGCCAGCAGTGAAGGTGAACTTAATGAAAAACTGTTTTTT. The full variable domain, completed using reference TRBV2 and TRBJ1-4, is EPEVTQTPSHQVTQMGQEVILRCVPISNHLYFYWYRQILGQKVEFLVSFYNNEISEKSEIFDDQFSVERPDGSNFTLKIRSTKLEDSAMYFCASSEGELNEKLFFGSGTQLSVL.

The chain has TRBV24-1 and TRBJ2-1; no definite D call. CDR3 length: 13 residues. Trimming shortened V by 1 base and J by 7 bases, and 7 bases separated the two germline ends. The V gene's germline CDR1 is KGHDR and CDR2 SFDVKD. The CDR3 here is CATSDFFLNEQFF. The DNA for the CDR3 is TGTGCCACCAGTGATTTTTTCTTGAATGAGCAGTTCTTC.

This clone was counted once. This chain connects TRBV7-9 to TRBJ2-5, with 7 bases fitting TRBD1. Per the germline V gene, CDR1 is SEHNR and CDR2 is FQNEAQ (reference sequence). With 1 base clipped from V and 1 base from J, the junction kept 6 bases outside the gene matches. The CDR3 extends over 16 amino acids. The CDR3 is CASSLGTTGTQETQYF. Written as DNA, the CDR3 is TGTGCCAGCAGCTTAGGTACGACAGGGACCCAAGAGACCCAGTACTTC.

The rearrangement joins TRBV27 to TRBJ2-7, with D perhaps matching TRBD1 (5 bases). V was shortened by 2 bases and J by 6 bases, with 8 bases between the two germline ends. This CDR3 region has 12 residues. The germline V gene encodes CDR1 MNHEY and CDR2 SMNVEV (reference sequence). CDR3 nucleotide sequence: TGTGCCAGCAGTTTAGTAGACAGCGAGCAGTACGTC. It translates to CASSLVDSEQYV.

This chain joins TRBV19 and TRBJ2-1; tentative D call: TRBD2 (8 bases). Trimming took off 3 bases at V and 5 bases at J, with 23 bases between the two ends. Germline CDR1 and CDR2: LNHDA and SQIVND (reference sequence). This CDR3 region has 18 residues. The CDR3 region is CASSMSGPAGGQDNEQFF. The CDR3 region has the DNA TGTGCCAGTAGTATGAGCGGCCCGGCGGGAGGACAGGACAATGAGCAGTTCTTC.